Following are 15 T cell receptor beta chains from one sample sequenced in a study of PD-1 blockade in mismatch repair-deficient tumors. These receptors' targets are unknown. Time point noted: 10-day in vitro stimulation with candidate neoantigen peptide 5. Using immunoSEQ multiplex PCR, the repertoire was profiled, and TCRdb retains in-frame clones only, with some absent. The sample lists around 14,000 clones; less than 85% were seen once. This material consisted of cells cultured in vitro, taken from a patient treated with pembrolizumab. The receptors stem from an adult with mismatch repair-deficient cancer.

The chain links TRBV4-2 to TRBJ2-5; D gene uncertain. Trimming pared 1 base from V and 4 bases from J, leaving 10 bases between. CDR1 and CDR2 from the germline V gene are LGHNA and YNFKEQ. This CDR3 has 14 residues. As DNA, the CDR3 is TGTGCCAGCAGCCAAGTAAGAAATGGAGAGACCCAGTACTTC. Protein sequence: CASSQVRNGETQYF.

The gene calls are TRBV5-1 and TRBJ1-4, with 9 bases lining up with TRBD1. With 4 bases clipped from V and 7 bases from J, the junction kept 5 bases outside the gene matches. Germline CDR1 and CDR2: SGHRS and YFSETQ. This CDR3 region has 14 residues. The CDR3, as DNA: TGCGCCAGCAGCCCCGGGACAGGGAGTGAAAAACTGTTTTTT. Translated: CASSPGTGSEKLFF.

This sequence joins TRBV5-1 and TRBJ2-1; a possible D gene is TRBD2 (6 bases). The CDR3 consists of 19 residues. Germline V gene sequence: CDR1 SGHRS, CDR2 YFSETQ. Trimming cost V 5 bases and J 9 bases, with 33 bases left between them. CDR3 loop: CASRMGRISSESPQLEQFF. CDR3 bases: TGCGCCAGCAGGATGGGGAGAATTTCTAGCGAATCCCCTCAACTTGAGCAGTTCTTC.

The genes are TRBV29-1 and TRBJ2-3; D is undetermined. Trimming removed 3 bases from V and 0 bases from J, with 4 bases in between. The CDR3 runs 12 residues. Germline V lookup: CDR1 SQVTM, CDR2 ANQGSEA. This chain's CDR3 is CSVDFSTDTQYF. CDR3 DNA: TGCAGCGTTGACTTCAGCACAGATACGCAGTATTTT.

The genes are TRBV9 and TRBJ1-1; maybe TRBD1 (5 bases). Germline loops: CDR1 SGDLS, CDR2 YYNGEE. The CDR3 covers 16 residues. The V gene lost 2 bases and the J gene lost 2 bases, with 16 bases spanning the gap. The DNA of the CDR3 is TGTGCCAGCAGCGTGGGTGGGGCTCGCATTAACACTGAAGCTTTCTTT. It codes for CASSVGGARINTEAFF.

This chain connects TRBV9 to TRBJ1-4; D may be TRBD1 (6 bases). The CDR3 is made up of 14 amino acids. Germline V lookup: CDR1 SGDLS, CDR2 YYNGEE. V was cut by 4 bases and J by 13 bases, with 20 bases left in between. The CDR3 nucleotides are TGTGCCAGCAGCCCTTCAACCGGGACACAAGGACTGTTTTTT. Translated, it gives CASSPSTGTQGLFF. Supplemented by reference TRBV9 and TRBJ1-4, the full variable domain reads DSGVTQTPKHLITATGQRVTLRCSPRSGDLSVYWYQQSLDQGLQFLIQYYNGEERAKGNILERFSAQQFPDLHSELNLSSLELGDSALYFCASSPSTGTQGLFFGSGTQLSVL.

This rearrangement joins TRBV6-1 to TRBJ2-7; D perhaps matches TRBD1 (5 bases). The V gene's germline CDR1 is MNHNS and CDR2 SASEGT. V lost 6 bases, J lost 0 bases, and 9 bases lay in between. The CDR3 extends over 13 amino acids. This chain's CDR3 is CASSATGSYEQYF. The CDR3 coding sequence is TGTGCCAGCAGCGCCACAGGCTCCTACGAGCAGTACTTC.

The gene calls are TRBV4-1 and TRBJ2-3, with D tentatively TRBD1 (6 bases). Germline V gene sequence: CDR1 MGHRA, CDR2 YSYEKL. Trimming took off 1 base at V and 3 bases at J, with 8 bases between the two ends. The CDR3 covers 14 residues. The CDR3 here is CASSQVTGTDTQYF. The CDR3 DNA reads TGCGCCAGCAGCCAAGTAACAGGGACAGATACGCAGTATTTT.

The V and J genes are TRBV7-3 and TRBJ2-7; TRBD1 is a possible D gene (6 bases). This CDR3 comprises 12 residues. V was shortened by 5 bases and J by 6 bases, with 11 bases between the two germline ends. Germline CDR1 reads SGHTA; CDR2 reads FQGTGA. The CDR3: CASSPGGSEQYF. The CDR3 DNA is TGTGCCAGCAGCCCTGGGGGCAGCGAGCAGTACTTC.

The chain links TRBV7-9 to TRBJ2-2; TRBD1 matches 8 bases. The CDR3 extends over 15 amino acids. Unmatched junction bases numbered 6, after V lost 6 bases and J lost 3 bases. Germline values: CDR1 SEHNR, CDR2 FQNEAQ (reference sequence). The CDR3 loop reads CASSRLQGDTGELFF. CDR3 nucleotide sequence: TGTGCCAGCAGTAGACTACAGGGGGACACCGGGGAGCTGTTTTTT.

J is TRBJ2-7 and V is TRBV6-1, with unresolved D. CDR1 and CDR2 (germline): MNHNS, SASEGT. The CDR3 has 11 amino acids. Trimming stripped 2 bases from V and 2 bases from J, with 1 base between. CDR3 in amino acids: CASSETYEQYF. The CDR3 nucleotides are TGTGCCAGCAGTGAAACCTACGAGCAGTACTTC.

The J gene is TRBJ2-1, the V gene TRBV9, with a weak D call TRBD1 (5 bases). Germline V lookup: CDR1 SGDLS, CDR2 YYNGEE. The V end lost 0 bases, the J end lost 3 bases, and 16 bases lay between the germline ends. The CDR3 has 17 amino acids. The CDR3 DNA reads TGTGCCAGCAGCGTAGCTCGAGAAACACAGGTCTACAATGAGCAGTTCTTC. As protein: CASSVARETQVYNEQFF.

This clone was seen more than once but under ten times. The rearrangement joins TRBV7-8 to TRBJ2-2; D uncertain. The CDR3 length is 15 residues. Germline CDR1 reads SGHVS; CDR2 reads FQNEAQ. V was clipped by 5 bases and J by 0 bases, with 10 bases between them. The CDR3 protein is CASSPTGSNTGELFF. The CDR3 DNA is TGTGCCAGCAGCCCGACGGGTTCGAACACCGGGGAGCTGTTTTTT. The whole variable domain, remainder taken from reference TRBV7-8 and TRBJ2-2, is GAGVSQSPRYKVAKRGQDVALRCDPISGHVSLFWYQQALGQGPEFLTYFQNEAQLDKSGLPSDRFFAERPEGSVSTLKIQRTQQEDSAVYLCASSPTGSNTGELFFGEGSRLTVL.

The chain uses TRBV28 and TRBJ1-1, with 7 positions matching TRBD1. This CDR3 is built from 16 residues. With V trimmed by 6 bases and J by 0 bases, 10 bases remained unmatched. CDR1 is MDHEN and CDR2 is SYDVKM in the germline V gene. For the CDR3, the DNA is TGTGCCAGCAGCGGGACAGAGCGATCAATGAACACTGAAGCTTTCTTT. Its translation: CASSGTERSMNTEAFF.

This clone was observed once. J is TRBJ1-2 and V is TRBV28; D unresolved. The CDR3 runs 15 residues. Germline V gene sequence: CDR1 MDHEN, CDR2 SYDVKM. The ends were cut back, 5 bases at V and 1 base at J, with 14 bases in the middle. This CDR3 is CASSLLGSDNYGYTF. The DNA for the CDR3 is TGTGCCAGCAGTCTCCTCGGGTCGGATAACTATGGCTACACCTTC.